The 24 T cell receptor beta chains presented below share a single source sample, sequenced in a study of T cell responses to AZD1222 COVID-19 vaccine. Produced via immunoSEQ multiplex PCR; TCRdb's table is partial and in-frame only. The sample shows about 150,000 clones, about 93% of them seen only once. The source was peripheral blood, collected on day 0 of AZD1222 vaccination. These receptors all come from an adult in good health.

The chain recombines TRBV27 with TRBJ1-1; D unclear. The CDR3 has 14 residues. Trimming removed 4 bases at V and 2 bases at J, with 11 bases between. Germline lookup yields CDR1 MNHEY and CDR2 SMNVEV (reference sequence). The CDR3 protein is CASSYLGLNTEAFF. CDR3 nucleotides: TGTGCCAGCAGTTACCTCGGTTTAAACACTGAAGCTTTCTTT.

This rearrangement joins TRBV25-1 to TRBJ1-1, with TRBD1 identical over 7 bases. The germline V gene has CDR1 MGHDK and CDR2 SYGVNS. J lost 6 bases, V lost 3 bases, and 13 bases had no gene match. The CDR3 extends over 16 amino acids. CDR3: CASSDPTRGSRAEAFF. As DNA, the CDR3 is TGTGCCAGCAGTGATCCGACCAGGGGGTCTCGCGCTGAAGCTTTCTTT.

Here the CDR3 reads CASSVGVGQYNEKLFF. CDR3 nucleotide sequence: TGTGCCAGCAGCGTAGGAGTAGGGCAGTACAATGAAAAACTGTTTTTT. The chain recombines TRBV9 with TRBJ1-4; no firm D call. From germline, CDR1 is SGDLS and CDR2 YYNGEE. Trimming stripped 0 bases from V and 5 bases from J, with 14 bases between. CDR3 length: 16 residues.

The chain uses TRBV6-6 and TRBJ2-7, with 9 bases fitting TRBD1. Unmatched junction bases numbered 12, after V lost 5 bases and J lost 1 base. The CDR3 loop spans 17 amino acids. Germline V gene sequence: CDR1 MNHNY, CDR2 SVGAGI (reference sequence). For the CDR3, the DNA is TGTGCCAGCAGTCAATCTTGGGACAGGGTGAAATCCTACGAGCAGTACTTC. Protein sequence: CASSQSWDRVKSYEQYF.

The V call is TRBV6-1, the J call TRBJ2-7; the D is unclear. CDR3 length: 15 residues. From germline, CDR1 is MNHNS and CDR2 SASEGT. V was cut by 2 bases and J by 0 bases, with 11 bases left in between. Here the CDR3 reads CASSELGRHSYEQYF. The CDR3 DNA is TGTGCCAGCAGTGAACTGGGCAGGCACTCCTACGAGCAGTACTTC.

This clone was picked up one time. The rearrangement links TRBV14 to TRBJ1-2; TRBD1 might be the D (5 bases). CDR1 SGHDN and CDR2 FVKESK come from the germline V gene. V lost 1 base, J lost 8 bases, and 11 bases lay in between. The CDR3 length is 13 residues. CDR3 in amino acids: CASSQVQGVGYTF. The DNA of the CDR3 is TGTGCCAGCAGCCAAGTCCAGGGTGTCGGCTACACCTTC.

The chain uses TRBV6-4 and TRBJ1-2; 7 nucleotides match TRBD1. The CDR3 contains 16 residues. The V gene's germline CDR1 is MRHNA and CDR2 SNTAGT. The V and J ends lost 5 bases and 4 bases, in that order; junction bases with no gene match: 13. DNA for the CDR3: TGTGCCAGCAGTCCCCGGACAGATTACAGGGGCTATGGCTACACCTTC. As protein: CASSPRTDYRGYGYTF.

In nucleotides, the CDR3 is TGTGCCAGCAGTGGCAAAAGAGACCGAGGACAGGGGTTAACCGGGGAGCTGTTTTTT. Translated, it gives CASSGKRDRGQGLTGELFF. The V gene is TRBV2, the J gene TRBJ2-2, with 9 bases that match TRBD1. Germline V gives CDR1 SNHLY, CDR2 FYNNEI. The V and J ends lost 4 bases and 5 bases, in that order; junction bases with no gene match: 17. The CDR3 runs 19 residues.

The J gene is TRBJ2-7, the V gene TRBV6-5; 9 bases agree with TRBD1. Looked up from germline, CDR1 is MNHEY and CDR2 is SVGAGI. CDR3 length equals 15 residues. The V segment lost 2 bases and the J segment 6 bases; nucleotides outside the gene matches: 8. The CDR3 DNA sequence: TGTGCCAGCAGTTACCCCCCGACAGGGGGAGGCGAGCAGTACTTC. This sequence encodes CASSYPPTGGGEQYF.

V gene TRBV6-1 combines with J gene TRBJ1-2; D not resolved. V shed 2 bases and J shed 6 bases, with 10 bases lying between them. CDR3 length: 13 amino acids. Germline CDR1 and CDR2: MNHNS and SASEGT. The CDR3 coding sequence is TGTGCCAGCAGTGAATACGTGGAAAATGGCTACACCTTC. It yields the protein CASSEYVENGYTF.

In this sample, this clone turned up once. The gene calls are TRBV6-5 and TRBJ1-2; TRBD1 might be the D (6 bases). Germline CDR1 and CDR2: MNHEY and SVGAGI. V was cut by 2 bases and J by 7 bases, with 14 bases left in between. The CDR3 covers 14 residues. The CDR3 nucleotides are TGTGCCAGCAGTTACAGTGCGGGGGCCGGTGGCTACACCTTC. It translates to CASSYSAGAGGYTF.

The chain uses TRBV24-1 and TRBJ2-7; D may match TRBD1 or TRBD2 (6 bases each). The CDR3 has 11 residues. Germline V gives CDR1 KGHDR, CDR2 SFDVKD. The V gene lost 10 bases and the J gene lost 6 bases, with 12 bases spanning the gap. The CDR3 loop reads CATRLGGEQYF. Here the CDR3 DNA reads TGTGCCACGAGACTAGGGGGCGAGCAGTACTTC.

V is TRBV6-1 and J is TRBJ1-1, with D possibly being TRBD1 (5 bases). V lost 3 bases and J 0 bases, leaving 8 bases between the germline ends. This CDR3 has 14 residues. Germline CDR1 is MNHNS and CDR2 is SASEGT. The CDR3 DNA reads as TGTGCCAGCAGTGATGGACACTTGAACACTGAAGCTTTCTTT. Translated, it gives CASSDGHLNTEAFF.

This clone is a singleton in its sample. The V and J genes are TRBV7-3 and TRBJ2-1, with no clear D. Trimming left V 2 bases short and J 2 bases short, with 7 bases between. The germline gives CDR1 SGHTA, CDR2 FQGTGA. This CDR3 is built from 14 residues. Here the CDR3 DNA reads TGTGCCAGCAGCTTATCTGGCCCCTACAATGAGCAGTTCTTC. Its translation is CASSLSGPYNEQFF.

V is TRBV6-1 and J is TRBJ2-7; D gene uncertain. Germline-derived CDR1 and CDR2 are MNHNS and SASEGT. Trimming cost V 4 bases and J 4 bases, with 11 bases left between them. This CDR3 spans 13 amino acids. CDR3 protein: CASSGYQTYEQYF. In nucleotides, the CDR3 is TGTGCCAGCAGTGGCTACCAGACGTACGAGCAGTACTTC.

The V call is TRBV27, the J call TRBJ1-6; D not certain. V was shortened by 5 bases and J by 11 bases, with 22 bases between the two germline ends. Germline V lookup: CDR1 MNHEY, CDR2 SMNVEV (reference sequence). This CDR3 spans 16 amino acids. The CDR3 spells CASSPPFSGPGTPLHF. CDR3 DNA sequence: TGTGCCAGCAGTCCCCCTTTTTCCGGGCCGGGGACACCCCTCCACTTT.

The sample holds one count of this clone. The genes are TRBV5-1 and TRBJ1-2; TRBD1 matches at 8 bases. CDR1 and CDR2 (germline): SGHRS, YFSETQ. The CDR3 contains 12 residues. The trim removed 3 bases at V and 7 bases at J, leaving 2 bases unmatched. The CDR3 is CASSSGGAGYTF. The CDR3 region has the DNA TGCGCCAGCAGCTCAGGGGGCGCTGGCTACACCTTC. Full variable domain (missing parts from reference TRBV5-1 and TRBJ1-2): KAGVTQTPRYLIKTRGQQVTLSCSPISGHRSVSWYQQTPGQGLQFLFEYFSETQRNKGNFPGRFSGRQFSNSRSEMNVSTLELGDSALYLCASSSGGAGYTFGSGTRLTVV.

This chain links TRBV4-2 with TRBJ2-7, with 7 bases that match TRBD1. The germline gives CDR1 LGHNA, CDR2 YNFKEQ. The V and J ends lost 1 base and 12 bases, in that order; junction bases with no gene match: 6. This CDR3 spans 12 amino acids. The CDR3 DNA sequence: TGTGCCAGCAGCCAAGGGAGACAGGGCCCGTACTTC. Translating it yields CASSQGRQGPYF.

The CDR3 DNA reads TGTGCCAGCAGCCGGGGAGAGAACACTGAAGCTTTCTTT. Translation gives CASSRGENTEAFF. V and J are TRBV3-1 (or the pseudogene TRBV3-2) and TRBJ1-1; D gene unclear. Germline values: CDR1 LGHDT, CDR2 YNNKEL (reference sequence). This CDR3 spans 13 amino acids. Trimming left V 4 bases short and J 1 base short, with 7 bases between.

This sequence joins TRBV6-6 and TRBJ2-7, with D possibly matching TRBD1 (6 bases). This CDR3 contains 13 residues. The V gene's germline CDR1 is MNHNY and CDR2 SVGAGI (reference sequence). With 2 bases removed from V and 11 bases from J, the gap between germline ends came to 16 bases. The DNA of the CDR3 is TGTGCCAGCAGTTACCGCACACAGGGATCGGAGTACTTC. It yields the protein CASSYRTQGSEYF.

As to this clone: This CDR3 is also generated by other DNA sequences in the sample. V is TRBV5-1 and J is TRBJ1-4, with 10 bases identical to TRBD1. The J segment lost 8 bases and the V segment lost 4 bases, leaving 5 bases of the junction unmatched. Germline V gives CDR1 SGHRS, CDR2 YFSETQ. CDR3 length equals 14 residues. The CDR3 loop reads CASSLGQGGEKLFF. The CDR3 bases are TGCGCCAGCAGCCTAGGACAGGGGGGAGAAAAACTGTTTTTT.

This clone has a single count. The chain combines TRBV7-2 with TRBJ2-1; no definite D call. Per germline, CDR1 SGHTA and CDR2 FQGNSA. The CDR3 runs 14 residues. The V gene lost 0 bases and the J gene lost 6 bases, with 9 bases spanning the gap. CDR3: CASSLAYGPNEQFF. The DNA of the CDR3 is TGTGCCAGCAGCTTAGCGTACGGTCCCAATGAGCAGTTCTTC.

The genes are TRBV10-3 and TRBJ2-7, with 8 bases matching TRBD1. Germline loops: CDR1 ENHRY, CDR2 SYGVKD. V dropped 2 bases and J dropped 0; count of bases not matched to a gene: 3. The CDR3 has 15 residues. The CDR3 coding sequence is TGTGCCATCAGTGAGCCAGGACAGGGCTCCTACGAGCAGTACTTC. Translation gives CAISEPGQGSYEQYF.

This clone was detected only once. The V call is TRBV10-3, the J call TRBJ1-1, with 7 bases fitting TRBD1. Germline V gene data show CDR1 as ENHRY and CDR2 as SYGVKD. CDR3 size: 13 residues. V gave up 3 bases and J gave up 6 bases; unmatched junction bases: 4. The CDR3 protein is CAISDGQGAEAFF. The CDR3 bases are TGTGCCATCAGTGACGGCCAGGGGGCTGAAGCTTTCTTT.